The 5 T cell receptor beta chains below all came from one sample that was sequenced in a study of T cell repertoires in cytomegalovirus infection. The antigens these receptors bind are not known. TCRdb reprocessed the reads via MiXCR and lists one record per CDR3 protein. The sample includes approximately 340,000 distinct CDR3 sequences, 25% to 30% seen only once; the top ten take around 20%. Sequences were derived from cultured PBMCs, sampled from culture after CMV antigen stimulation. Receptors originate from a human donor in good health (CMV status not recorded). Some clones in this sample may be carry-over from other donors' samples.

There are a few counts of this clonotype. The chain is built from TRBV28 and TRBJ2-7, with D hard to call. The CDR3 has 13 residues. The germline V gene has CDR1 MDHEN and CDR2 SYDVKM. V shed 2 bases and J shed 0 bases, with 5 bases lying between them. CDR3 residues: CASSLEHSYEQYF. The CDR3 DNA is TGTGCCAGCAGTTTAGAACACTCCTACGAGCAGTACTTC.

The chain links TRBV6-1 to TRBJ2-7; 7 positions match TRBD2. Trimming removed 0 bases from V and 4 bases from J; junction bases left unmatched: 6. The CDR3 is 15 amino acids. Per germline, CDR1 MNHNS and CDR2 SASEGT. CDR3 protein: CASSEALGGPYEQYF. The CDR3 region has the DNA TGTGCCAGCAGTGAAGCGCTGGGAGGGCCTTACGAGCAGTACTTC.

The chain employs TRBV12-3 or TRBV12-4 and TRBJ2-2; D is perhaps TRBD2 (7 bases). Trimming removed 2 bases at V and 8 bases at J, with 12 bases between. This CDR3 is built from 14 residues. The CDR3 here is CASSLLGGAGELFF. CDR3 in DNA: TGTGCCAGCAGTTTACTTGGGGGGGCAGGGGAGCTGTTTTTT.

The rearrangement links TRBV18 to TRBJ1-1; D not certain. Trimming left V 7 bases short and J 4 bases short, with 10 bases between. The germline V gene has CDR1 KGHSH and CDR2 LQKENI. This CDR3 contains 12 residues. Written as DNA, the CDR3 is TGTGCCAGCTTCCGACCGGGCACTGAAGCTTTCTTT. Translating it yields CASFRPGTEAFF.

This clonotype was seen more than once but under ten times. V and J are TRBV28 and TRBJ2-1; TRBD2 matches at 7 bases. Trimming at V came to 8 bases and at J to 6 bases, leaving 19 bases not matched to a gene. The CDR3 length is 17 residues. The germline V gene has CDR1 MDHEN and CDR2 SYDVKM. The CDR3 DNA is TGTGCCAGCGCCTACAACCCTTTCGGGAGGCCCTCCAATGAGCAGTTCTTC. As protein: CASAYNPFGRPSNEQFF.